Below, 9 T cell receptor beta chains from the same sample are listed, as sequenced in a study of cytomegalovirus exposure and HLA in healthy donors. The PCR ran on 60 Vbeta and 13 Jbeta primers. This table comes from immunoSEQ multiplex PCR, and its TCRdb copy is limited to in-frame clones, with some not included. The sample includes around 110,000 clones, roughly four fifths seen only once; the top ten take roughly 1.6%. Specimen: PBMCs. The receptors shown here come from a man in his fifties in good health and CMV-seronegative.

The CDR3 nucleotides are TGTGCCAGCAGCTCCCTTAGGGGAACAGATACGCAGTATTTT. Its protein is CASSSLRGTDTQYF. The rearrangement joins TRBV7-8 to TRBJ2-3, with a weak D call TRBD1 (5 bases). V lost 4 bases, J lost 3 bases, and 11 bases lay in between. CDR1 and CDR2 (germline): SGHVS, FQNEAQ. The CDR3 is 14 amino acids.

The chain couples TRBV19 to TRBJ1-1; TRBD1 might be the D (5 bases). Trimming pared 10 bases from V and 3 bases from J, leaving 15 bases between. Germline CDR1 and CDR2: LNHDA and SQIVND (reference sequence). The length of the CDR3 is 13 residues. The CDR3 loop is CATGEAWDTEAFF. CDR3 nucleotides: TGTGCCACGGGGGAAGCGTGGGACACTGAAGCTTTCTTT.

Only one count was recorded for this clone. The genes are TRBV19 and TRBJ2-1; 9 nucleotides align to TRBD1. The junction had 14 bases not matched to a gene; V was cut back by 4 bases and J by 10 bases. This CDR3 comprises 16 residues. The germline V gene has CDR1 LNHDA and CDR2 SQIVND (reference sequence). The DNA of the CDR3 is TGTGCCAGTAGTACTAGGACAGGGGAGATTTCGGGAGAGCAGTTCTTC. It is translated as CASSTRTGEISGEQFF.

The V gene is TRBV10-1, the J gene TRBJ1-1, with a weak D call TRBD1 (6 bases). From germline, CDR1 is WNHNN and CDR2 SYGVQD (reference sequence). The CDR3 length is 14 residues. V was clipped by 5 bases and J by 5 bases, with 15 bases between them. CDR3 DNA sequence: TGCGCCAGCAGTTTAGGGGGTCGGGAAACTGAAGCTTTCTTT. Translated, it gives CASSLGGRETEAFF.

V usage is TRBV7-9 and J usage is TRBJ2-3, with TRBD1 matching 8 bases. CDR1 SEHNR and CDR2 FQNEAQ come from the germline V gene (reference sequence). V shed 4 bases and J 4 bases; nucleotides not matched to a gene: 4. The CDR3 has 14 amino acids. CDR3 in amino acids: CASSYGQGPDTQYF. Here the CDR3 DNA reads TGTGCCAGCAGCTACGGACAGGGCCCAGATACGCAGTATTTT.

The rearrangement joins TRBV2 to TRBJ1-3, with 9 nucleotides matching TRBD1. The CDR3 spans 16 residues. Germline values: CDR1 SNHLY, CDR2 FYNNEI. With V trimmed by 6 bases and J by 0 bases, 6 bases remained unmatched. The CDR3 DNA sequence: TGTGCCAGCAGAGATACAGGGGGCGCCTCTGGAAACACCATATATTTT. This encodes CASRDTGGASGNTIYF.

The V gene is TRBV7-9, the J gene TRBJ2-2, with D possibly matching TRBD1 (5 bases). Germline values: CDR1 SEHNR, CDR2 FQNEAQ (reference sequence). The CDR3 contains 14 residues. Trimming removed 2 bases from V and 3 bases from J, with 7 bases in between. CDR3 sequence reads: CASSLFRDTGELFF. For the CDR3, the DNA is TGTGCCAGCAGCTTATTCAGGGACACCGGGGAGCTGTTTTTT.

The genes are TRBV6-1 and TRBJ2-1, with 10 nucleotides matching TRBD1. The length of the CDR3 is 16 residues. Germline values: CDR1 MNHNS, CDR2 SASEGT. V lost 0 bases and J lost 6; bases outside the gene matches: 5. DNA of the CDR3: TGTGCCAGCAGTGAAGCGGTCGGACAGGGGGTCAATGAGCAGTTCTTC. This sequence encodes CASSEAVGQGVNEQFF.

The chain couples TRBV6-5 to TRBJ1-6; no clear D gene. This CDR3 contains 16 residues. V was cut by 3 bases and J by 7 bases, with 16 bases left in between. Germline V gene lookup returns CDR1 MNHEY and CDR2 SVGAGI. As DNA, the CDR3 is TGTGCCAGCAGTTATTCCCGAGGCAGGAGGAATTCACCCCTCCACTTT. Its translation: CASSYSRGRRNSPLHF.